A single TCR beta chain is shown here with its context. The antigen is undetermined. While the first cohort had 600 to 800 subjects, the donors belonged to the separate validation cohort of roughly 130 subjects. The data were taken from a study of cytomegalovirus exposure and HLA in healthy donors. The overall study: A subsequent analysis reported that the roughly 120 validation repertoires were produced on the same platform that had also been used for the approximately 710 first-cohort repertoires. Study results and limitations: Three chains linked to CMV were shown in vitro to be specific for CMV antigens. Cytomegalovirus association was assigned to about 150 TCR beta chains.

Produced via immunoSEQ multiplex PCR; TCRdb's table is partial and in-frame only. The profile shows under 140,000 clones, 70% to 90% of them singletons. CDR3 length equals 20 residues. Trimming at V came to 6 bases and at J to 0 bases, leaving 17 bases not matched to a gene. Germline V gene lookup returns CDR1 LNHDA and CDR2 SQIVND (reference sequence). This receptor was taken from a woman aged 25 to 39 in good health and CMV-seropositive. The rearrangement links TRBV19 to TRBJ1-5; TRBD1 aligns across 10 bases. The sample consisted of PBMCs. CDR3 sequence (DNA): TGTGCCAGTAGGAGCGGGAGGTGGGACAGGGGCTCCAGTAGCAATCAGCCCCAGCATTTT. It translates to CASRSGRWDRGSSSNQPQHF.